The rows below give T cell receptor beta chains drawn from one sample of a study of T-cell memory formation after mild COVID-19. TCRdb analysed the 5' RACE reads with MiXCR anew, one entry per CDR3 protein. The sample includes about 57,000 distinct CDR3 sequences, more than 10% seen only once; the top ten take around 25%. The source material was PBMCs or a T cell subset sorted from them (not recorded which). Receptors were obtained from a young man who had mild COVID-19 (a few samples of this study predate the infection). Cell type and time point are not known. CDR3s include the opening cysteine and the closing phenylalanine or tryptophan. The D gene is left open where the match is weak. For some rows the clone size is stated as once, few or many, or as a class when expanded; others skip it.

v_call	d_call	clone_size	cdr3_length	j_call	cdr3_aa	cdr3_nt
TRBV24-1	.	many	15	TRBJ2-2	CATSDPSDGAGELFF	TGTGCCACCAGTGACCCATCGGACGGGGCCGGGGAGCTGTTTTTT
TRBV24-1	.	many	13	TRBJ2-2	CATSDSPVGELFF	TGTGCCACCAGTGATTCCCCGGTCGGGGAGCTGTTTTTT
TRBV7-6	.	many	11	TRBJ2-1	CASSFGYEQFF	TGTGCCAGCAGCTTTGGCTATGAGCAGTTCTTC
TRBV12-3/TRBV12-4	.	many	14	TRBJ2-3	CASSSEGVGAGQYF	TGTGCCAGCAGTTCGGAGGGGGTCGGAGCTGGGCAGTATTTT
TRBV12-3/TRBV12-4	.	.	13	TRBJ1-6	CASSPQVNSPLHF	TGTGCCAGCAGCCCCCAGGTTAATTCACCCCTCCACTTT
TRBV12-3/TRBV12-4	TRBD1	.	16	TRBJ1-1	CASSPRFRTGNTEAFF	TGTGCCAGCAGCCCCCGATTTAGGACAGGGAACACTGAAGCTTTCTTT
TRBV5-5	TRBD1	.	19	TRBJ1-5	CASSPWDSSRTYSNQPQHF	TGTGCCAGCAGCCCTTGGGACAGTTCGAGGACATATAGCAATCAGCCCCAGCATTTT
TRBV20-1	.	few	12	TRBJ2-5	CSAGGSTETQYF	TGCAGTGCCGGGGGTTCAACAGAGACCCAGTACTTC
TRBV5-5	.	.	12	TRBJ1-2	CASRQESDGYTF	TGTGCCAGCAGACAGGAGTCTGATGGCTACACCTTC
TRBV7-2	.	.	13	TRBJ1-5	CASSLVRNQPQHF	TGTGCCAGCAGCTTAGTAAGGAATCAGCCCCAGCATTTT
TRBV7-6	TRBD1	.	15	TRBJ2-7	CASSLNEGAGYEQYF	TGTGCCAGCAGCTTAAATGAGGGGGCCGGTTACGAGCAGTACTTC
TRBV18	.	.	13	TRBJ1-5	CASSPYKDQPQHF	TGTGCCAGCTCACCCTATAAAGATCAGCCCCAGCATTTT
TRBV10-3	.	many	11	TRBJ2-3	CAIRTADTQYF	TGTGCCATCAGGACCGCTGATACGCAGTATTTT
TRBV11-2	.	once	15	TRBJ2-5	CASSYSALTGGTQYF	TGTGCCAGCAGCTATTCTGCGCTGACTGGGGGGACCCAGTACTTC
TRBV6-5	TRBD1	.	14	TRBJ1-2	CATEGQGASYGYTF	TGTGCCACCGAGGGGCAGGGGGCTAGCTATGGCTACACCTTC
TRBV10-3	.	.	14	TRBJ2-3	CAISKGQSTDTQYF	TGTGCCATCAGTAAAGGACAGAGCACAGATACGCAGTATTTT
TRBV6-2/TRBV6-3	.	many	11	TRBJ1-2	CASRTGYGYTF	TGTGCCAGCAGGACCGGCTATGGCTACACCTTC
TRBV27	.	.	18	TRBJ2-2	CASSLSVRGSAGTGELFF	TGTGCCAGCAGTTTATCGGTTAGGGGGTCAGCGGGCACCGGGGAGCTGTTTTTT
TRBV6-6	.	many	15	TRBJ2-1	CASRQDRYSYNEQFF	TGTGCCAGCAGACAAGACAGGTACTCCTACAATGAGCAGTTCTTC
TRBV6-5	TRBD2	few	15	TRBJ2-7	CASSLASGGSYEQYF	TGTGCCAGCAGTTTGGCGAGCGGGGGGTCCTACGAGCAGTACTTC
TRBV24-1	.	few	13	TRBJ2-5	CATSDGAQETQYF	TGTGCCACCAGTGACGGGGCACAAGAGACCCAGTACTTC
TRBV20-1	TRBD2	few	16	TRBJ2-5	CSARDPWTSGGETQYF	TGCAGTGCTAGAGATCCATGGACTAGCGGGGGAGAGACCCAGTACTTC
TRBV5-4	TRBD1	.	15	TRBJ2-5	CASSGRTGLLETQYF	TGTGCCAGCAGCGGCCGGACAGGGTTACTGGAGACCCAGTACTTC
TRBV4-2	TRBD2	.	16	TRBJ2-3	CASSQDGPERGNTQYF	TGTGCCAGCAGCCAAGATGGGCCCGAGCGGGGGAATACGCAGTATTTT
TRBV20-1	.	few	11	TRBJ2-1	CSAPWGVRQFF	TGCAGTGCTCCCTGGGGGGTTCGGCAGTTCTTC
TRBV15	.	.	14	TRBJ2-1	CATSRDLRGNEQFF	TGTGCCACCAGCAGAGATCTTCGGGGGAATGAGCAGTTCTTC
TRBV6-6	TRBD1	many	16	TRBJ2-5	CASSKGQSISLETQYF	TGTGCCAGCAGTAAGGGACAGTCAATCTCCCTTGAGACCCAGTACTTC
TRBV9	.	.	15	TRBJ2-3	CASSVVQGGPDTQYF	TGTGCCAGCAGCGTAGTTCAGGGGGGACCAGATACGCAGTATTTT
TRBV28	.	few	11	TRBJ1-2	CASSFPSGYTF	TGTGCCAGCAGTTTCCCGAGCGGCTACACCTTC
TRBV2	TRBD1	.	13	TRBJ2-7	CASSGDSYVEQYF	TGTGCCAGCAGTGGGGACAGTTACGTCGAGCAGTACTTC
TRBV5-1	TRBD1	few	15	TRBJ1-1	CASSLSGQRSTEAFF	TGCGCCAGCAGCTTGTCGGGACAGAGATCCACTGAAGCTTTCTTT
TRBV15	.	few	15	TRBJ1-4	CATSAPGREEEKLFF	TGTGCCACCAGCGCCCCAGGGAGGGAAGAAGAAAAACTGTTTTTT
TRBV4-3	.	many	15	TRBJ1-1	CASSHPDRRDTEAFF	TGCGCCAGCAGCCACCCCGACAGGCGAGACACTGAAGCTTTCTTT
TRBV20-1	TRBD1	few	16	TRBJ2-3	CSGWEPTGDSTDTQYF	TGCAGCGGGTGGGAACCTACAGGGGACAGCACAGATACGCAGTATTTT
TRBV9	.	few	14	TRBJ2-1	CASSSSDIGNEQFF	TGTGCCAGCAGCTCCTCGGACATAGGGAATGAGCAGTTCTTC
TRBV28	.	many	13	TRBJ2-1	CASTLGTWDEQFF	TGTGCCAGCACCCTGGGGACTTGGGATGAGCAGTTCTTC
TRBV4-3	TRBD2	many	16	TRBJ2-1	CASSQGGAAGDNEQFF	TGCGCCAGCAGCCAAGGTGGGGCGGCGGGGGACAATGAGCAGTTCTTC
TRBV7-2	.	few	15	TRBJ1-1	CASSFGAGSYTEAFF	TGTGCCAGCAGCTTTGGGGCGGGGTCCTACACTGAAGCTTTCTTT
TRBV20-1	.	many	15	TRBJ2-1	CSARGSRQAYNEQFF	TGCAGTGCTAGAGGGTCTCGGCAGGCCTACAATGAGCAGTTCTTC
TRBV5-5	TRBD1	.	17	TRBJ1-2	CASSLPQRQGIRYGYTF	TGTGCCAGCAGCTTACCCCAACGACAGGGAATCCGCTATGGCTACACCTTC
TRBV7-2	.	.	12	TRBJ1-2	CASSLVDRGYTF	TGTGCCAGCAGCTTAGTTGATCGTGGCTACACCTTC
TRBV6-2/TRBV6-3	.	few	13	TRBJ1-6	CASRAQGDSPLHF	TGTGCCAGCAGAGCACAAGGGGACTCACCCCTCCACTTT
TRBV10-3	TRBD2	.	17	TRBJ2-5	CAISEPQGASGEETQYF	TGTGCCATCAGTGAGCCCCAAGGGGCTAGCGGGGAAGAGACCCAGTACTTC